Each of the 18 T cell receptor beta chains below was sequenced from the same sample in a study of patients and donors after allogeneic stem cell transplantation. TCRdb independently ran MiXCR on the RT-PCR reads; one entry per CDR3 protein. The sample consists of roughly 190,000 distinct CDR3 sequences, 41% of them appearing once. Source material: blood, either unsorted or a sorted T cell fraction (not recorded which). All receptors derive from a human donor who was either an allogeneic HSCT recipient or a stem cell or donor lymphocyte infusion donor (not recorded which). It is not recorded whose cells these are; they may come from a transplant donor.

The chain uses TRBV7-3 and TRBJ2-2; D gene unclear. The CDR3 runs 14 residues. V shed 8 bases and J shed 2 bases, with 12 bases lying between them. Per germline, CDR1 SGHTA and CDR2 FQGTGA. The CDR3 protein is CASSLGVNTGELFF. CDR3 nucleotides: TGTGCCAGCTCCCTTGGGGTAAACACCGGGGAGCTGTTTTTT.

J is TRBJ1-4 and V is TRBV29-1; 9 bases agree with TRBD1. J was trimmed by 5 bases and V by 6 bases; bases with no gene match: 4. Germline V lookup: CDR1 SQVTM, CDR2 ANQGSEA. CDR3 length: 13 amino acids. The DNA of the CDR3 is TGCAGCGTACTCGACAGGGGGAATGAAAAACTGTTTTTT. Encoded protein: CSVLDRGNEKLFF.

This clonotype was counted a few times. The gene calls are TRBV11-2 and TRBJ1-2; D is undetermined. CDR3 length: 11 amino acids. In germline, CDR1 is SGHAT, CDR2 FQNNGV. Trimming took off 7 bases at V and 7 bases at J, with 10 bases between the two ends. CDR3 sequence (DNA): TGTGCCAGCACCCCCGCCCGTGGCTACACCTTC. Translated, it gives CASTPARGYTF.

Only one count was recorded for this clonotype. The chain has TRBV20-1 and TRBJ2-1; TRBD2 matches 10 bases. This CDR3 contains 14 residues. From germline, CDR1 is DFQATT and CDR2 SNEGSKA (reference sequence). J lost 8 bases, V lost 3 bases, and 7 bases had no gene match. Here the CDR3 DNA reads TGCAGTGCTAGTCTAGCGGGGGTCGTTCATGAGCAGTTCTTC. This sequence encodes CSASLAGVVHEQFF.

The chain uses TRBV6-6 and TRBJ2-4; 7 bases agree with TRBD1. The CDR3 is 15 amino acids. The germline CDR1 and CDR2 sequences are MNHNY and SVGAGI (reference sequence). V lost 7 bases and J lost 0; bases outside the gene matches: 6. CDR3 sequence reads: CASTRTGLAKNIQYF. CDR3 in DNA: TGTGCCAGCACCAGGACAGGACTAGCCAAAAACATTCAGTACTTC.

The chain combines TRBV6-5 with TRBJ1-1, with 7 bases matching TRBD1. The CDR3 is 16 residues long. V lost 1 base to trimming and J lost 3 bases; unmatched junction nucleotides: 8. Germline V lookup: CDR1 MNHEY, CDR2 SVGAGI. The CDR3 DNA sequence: TGTGCCAGCAGTTACTGGAGGGGAGGGGGCGACACTGAAGCTTTCTTT. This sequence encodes CASSYWRGGGDTEAFF.

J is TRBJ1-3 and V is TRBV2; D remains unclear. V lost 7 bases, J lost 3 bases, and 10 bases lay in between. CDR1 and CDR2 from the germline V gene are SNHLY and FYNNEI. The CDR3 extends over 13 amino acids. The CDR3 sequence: CASIWRSGNTIYF. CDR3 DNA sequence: TGTGCCAGCATTTGGAGAAGTGGAAACACCATATATTTT.

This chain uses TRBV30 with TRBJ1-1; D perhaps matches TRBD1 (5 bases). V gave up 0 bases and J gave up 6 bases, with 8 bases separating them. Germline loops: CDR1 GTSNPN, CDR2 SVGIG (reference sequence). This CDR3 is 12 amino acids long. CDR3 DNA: TGTGCCTGGAGTGTTGGGGGACCTGAAGCTTTCTTT. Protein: CAWSVGGPEAFF.

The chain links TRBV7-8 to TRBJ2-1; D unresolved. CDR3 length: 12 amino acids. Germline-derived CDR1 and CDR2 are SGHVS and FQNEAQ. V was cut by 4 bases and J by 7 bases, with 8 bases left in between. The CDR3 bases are TGTGCCAGCAGCTACAGCGTTAATGAGCAGTTCTTC. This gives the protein CASSYSVNEQFF.

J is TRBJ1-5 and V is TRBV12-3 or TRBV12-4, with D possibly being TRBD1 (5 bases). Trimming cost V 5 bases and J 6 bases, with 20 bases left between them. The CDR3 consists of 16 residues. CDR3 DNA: TGTGCCAGCAGTCGCATATTAAGTGGGGGGGGTCAGCCCCAGCATTTT. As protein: CASSRILSGGGQPQHF.

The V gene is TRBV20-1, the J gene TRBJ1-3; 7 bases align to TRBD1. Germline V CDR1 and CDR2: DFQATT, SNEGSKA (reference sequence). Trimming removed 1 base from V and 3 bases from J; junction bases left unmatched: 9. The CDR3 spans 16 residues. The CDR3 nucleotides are TGCAGTGCTAGAGCCAGCCCTGACAGGGTTGGAAACACCATATATTTT. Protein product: CSARASPDRVGNTIYF.

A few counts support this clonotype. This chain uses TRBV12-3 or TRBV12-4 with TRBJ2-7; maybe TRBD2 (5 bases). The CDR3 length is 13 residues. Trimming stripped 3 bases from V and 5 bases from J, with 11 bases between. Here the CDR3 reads CASSFGLAHEQYF. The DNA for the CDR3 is TGTGCCAGCAGTTTTGGGCTAGCTCACGAGCAGTACTTC.

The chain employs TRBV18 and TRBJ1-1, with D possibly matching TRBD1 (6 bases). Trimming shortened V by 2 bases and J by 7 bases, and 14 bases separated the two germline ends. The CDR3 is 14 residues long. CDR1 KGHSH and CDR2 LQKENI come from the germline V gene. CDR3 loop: CASSPLDRRSEAFF. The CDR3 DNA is TGTGCCAGCTCACCATTGGACAGAAGAAGTGAAGCTTTCTTT.

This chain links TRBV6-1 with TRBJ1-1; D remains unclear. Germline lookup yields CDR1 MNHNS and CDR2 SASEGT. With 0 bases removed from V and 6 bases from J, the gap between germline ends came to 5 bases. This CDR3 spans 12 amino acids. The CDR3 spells CASSEAWPEAFF. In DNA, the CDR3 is TGTGCCAGCAGTGAAGCGTGGCCTGAAGCTTTCTTT.

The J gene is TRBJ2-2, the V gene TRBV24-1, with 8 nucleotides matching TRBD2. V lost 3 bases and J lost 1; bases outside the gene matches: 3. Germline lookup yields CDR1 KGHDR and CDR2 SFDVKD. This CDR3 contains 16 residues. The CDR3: CATSDPGLGNTGELFF. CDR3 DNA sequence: TGTGCCACCAGTGATCCGGGACTAGGGAACACCGGGGAGCTGTTTTTT.

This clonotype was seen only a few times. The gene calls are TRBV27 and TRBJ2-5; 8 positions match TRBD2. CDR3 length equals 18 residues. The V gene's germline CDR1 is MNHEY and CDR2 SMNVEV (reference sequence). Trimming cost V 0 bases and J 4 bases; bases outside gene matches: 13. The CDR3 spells CASSLSIGTSGGVETQYF. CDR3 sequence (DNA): TGTGCCAGCAGTTTATCCATCGGGACTAGTGGGGGGGTAGAGACCCAGTACTTC.

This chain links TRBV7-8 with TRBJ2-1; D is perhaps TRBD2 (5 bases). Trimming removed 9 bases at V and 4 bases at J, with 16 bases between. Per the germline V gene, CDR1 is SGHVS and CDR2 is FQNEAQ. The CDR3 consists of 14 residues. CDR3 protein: CASSAASRYNEQFF. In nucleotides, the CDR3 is TGTGCCAGTTCCGCGGCTAGCCGGTACAATGAGCAGTTCTTC.

The CDR3 sequence is CASSQERAGSTDTQYF. CDR3 DNA: TGTGCCAGCAGCCAAGAGAGGGCGGGTTCCACAGATACGCAGTATTTT. The chain combines TRBV4-2 with TRBJ2-3; D is perhaps TRBD2 (5 bases). This CDR3 has 16 amino acids. Trimming took off 0 bases at V and 2 bases at J, with 12 bases between the two ends. CDR1 LGHNA and CDR2 YNFKEQ come from the germline V gene.